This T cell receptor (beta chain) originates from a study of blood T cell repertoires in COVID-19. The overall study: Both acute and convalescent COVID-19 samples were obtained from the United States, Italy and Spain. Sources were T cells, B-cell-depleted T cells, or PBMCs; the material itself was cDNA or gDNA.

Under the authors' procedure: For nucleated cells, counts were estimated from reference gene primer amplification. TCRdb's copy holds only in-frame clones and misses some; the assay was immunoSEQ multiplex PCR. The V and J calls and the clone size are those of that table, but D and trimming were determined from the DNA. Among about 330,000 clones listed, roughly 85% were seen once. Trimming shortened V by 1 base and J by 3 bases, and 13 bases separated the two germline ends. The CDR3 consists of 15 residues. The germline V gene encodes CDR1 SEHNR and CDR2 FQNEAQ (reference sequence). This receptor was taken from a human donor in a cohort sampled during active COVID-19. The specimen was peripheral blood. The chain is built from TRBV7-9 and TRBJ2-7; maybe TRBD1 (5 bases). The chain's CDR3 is CASSLEDTVRYEQYF. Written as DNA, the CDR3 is TGTGCCAGCAGCTTAGAGGACACAGTCCGCTACGAGCAGTACTTC.